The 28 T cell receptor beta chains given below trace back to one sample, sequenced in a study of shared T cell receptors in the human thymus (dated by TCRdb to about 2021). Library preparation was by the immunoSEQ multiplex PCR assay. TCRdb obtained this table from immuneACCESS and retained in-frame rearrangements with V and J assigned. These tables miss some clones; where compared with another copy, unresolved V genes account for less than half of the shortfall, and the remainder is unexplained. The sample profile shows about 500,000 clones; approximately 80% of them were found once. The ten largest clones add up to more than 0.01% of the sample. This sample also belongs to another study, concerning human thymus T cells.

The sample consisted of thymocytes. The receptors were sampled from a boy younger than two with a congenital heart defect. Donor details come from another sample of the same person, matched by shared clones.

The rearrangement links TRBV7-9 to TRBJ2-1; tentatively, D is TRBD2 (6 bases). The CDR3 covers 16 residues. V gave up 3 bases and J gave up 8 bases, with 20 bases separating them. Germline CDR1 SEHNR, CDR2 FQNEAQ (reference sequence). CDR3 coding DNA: TGTGCCAGCAGCTTTAGCGTAACTACTTGGGGGGATGAGCAGTTCTTC. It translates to CASSFSVTTWGDEQFF.

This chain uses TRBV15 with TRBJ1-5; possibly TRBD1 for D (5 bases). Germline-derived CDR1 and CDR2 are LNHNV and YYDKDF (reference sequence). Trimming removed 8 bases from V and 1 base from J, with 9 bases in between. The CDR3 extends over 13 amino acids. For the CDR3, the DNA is TGTGCCACCCGAGACAGAAGCAATCAGCCCCAGCATTTT. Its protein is CATRDRSNQPQHF.

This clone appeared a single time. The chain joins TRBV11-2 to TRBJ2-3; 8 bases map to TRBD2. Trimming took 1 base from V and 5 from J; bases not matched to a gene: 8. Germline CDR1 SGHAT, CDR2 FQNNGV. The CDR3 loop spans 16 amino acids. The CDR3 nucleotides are TGTGCCAGCAGCTTAGGGCTAGCGGGTTCCTTAGATACGCAGTATTTT. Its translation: CASSLGLAGSLDTQYF.

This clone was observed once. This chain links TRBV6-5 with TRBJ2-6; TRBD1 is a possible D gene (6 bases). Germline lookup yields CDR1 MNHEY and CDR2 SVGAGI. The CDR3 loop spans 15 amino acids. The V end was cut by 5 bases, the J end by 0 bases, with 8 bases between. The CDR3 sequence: CASSTGPSGANVLTF. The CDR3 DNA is TGTGCCAGCAGTACAGGGCCCTCTGGGGCCAACGTCCTGACTTTC.

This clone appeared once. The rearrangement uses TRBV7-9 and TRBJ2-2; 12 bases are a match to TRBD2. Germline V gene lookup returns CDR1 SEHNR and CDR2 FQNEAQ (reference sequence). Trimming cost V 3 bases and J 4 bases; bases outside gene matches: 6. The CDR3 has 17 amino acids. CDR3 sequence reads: CASSFRLAGVFTGELFF. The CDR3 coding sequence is TGTGCCAGCAGCTTCCGACTAGCGGGAGTTTTCACCGGGGAGCTGTTTTTT.

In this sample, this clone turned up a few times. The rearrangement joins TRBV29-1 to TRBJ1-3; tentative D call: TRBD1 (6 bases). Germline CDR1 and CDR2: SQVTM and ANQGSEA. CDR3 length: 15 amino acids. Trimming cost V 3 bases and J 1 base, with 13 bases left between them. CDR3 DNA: TGCAGCGTTGAGGCCAGGGGCGATTCTGGAAACACCATATATTTT. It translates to CSVEARGDSGNTIYF.

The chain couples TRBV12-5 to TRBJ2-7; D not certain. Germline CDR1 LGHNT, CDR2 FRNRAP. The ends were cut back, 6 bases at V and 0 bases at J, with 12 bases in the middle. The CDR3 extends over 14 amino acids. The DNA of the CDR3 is TGTGCTAGTGGCTTTGTGAACTCCTCCTACGAGCAGTACTTC. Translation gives CASGFVNSSYEQYF.

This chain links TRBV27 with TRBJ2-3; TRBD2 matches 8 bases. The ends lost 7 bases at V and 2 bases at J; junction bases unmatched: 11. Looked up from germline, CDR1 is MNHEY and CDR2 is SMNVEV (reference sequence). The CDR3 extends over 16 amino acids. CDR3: CASTSRGLVDTDTQYF. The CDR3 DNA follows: TGTGCCAGCACGAGCAGGGGACTAGTCGACACAGATACGCAGTATTTT.

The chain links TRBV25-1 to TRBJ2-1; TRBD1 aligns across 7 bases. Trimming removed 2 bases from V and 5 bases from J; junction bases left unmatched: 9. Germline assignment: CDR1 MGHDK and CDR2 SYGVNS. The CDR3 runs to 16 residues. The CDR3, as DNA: TGTGCCAGCAGTGAAACAGGGGTGATTAAGGACAATGAGCAGTTCTTC. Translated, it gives CASSETGVIKDNEQFF.

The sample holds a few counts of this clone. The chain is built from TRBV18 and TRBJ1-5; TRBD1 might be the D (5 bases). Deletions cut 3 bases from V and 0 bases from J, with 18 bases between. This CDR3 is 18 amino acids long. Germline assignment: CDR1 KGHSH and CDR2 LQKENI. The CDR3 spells CASSPNRETEYSNQPQHF. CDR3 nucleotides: TGTGCCAGCTCACCCAACCGGGAGACAGAATATAGCAATCAGCCCCAGCATTTT.

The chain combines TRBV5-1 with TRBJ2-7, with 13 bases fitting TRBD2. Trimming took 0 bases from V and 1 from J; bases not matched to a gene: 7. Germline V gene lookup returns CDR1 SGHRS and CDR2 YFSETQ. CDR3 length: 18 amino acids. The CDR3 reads CASSLGPGLAGVSYEQYF. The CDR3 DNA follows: TGCGCCAGCAGCTTGGGGCCCGGACTAGCGGGAGTTTCCTACGAGCAGTACTTC. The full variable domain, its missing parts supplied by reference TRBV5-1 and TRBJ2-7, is KAGVTQTPRYLIKTRGQQVTLSCSPISGHRSVSWYQQTPGQGLQFLFEYFSETQRNKGNFPGRFSGRQFSNSRSEMNVSTLELGDSALYLCASSLGPGLAGVSYEQYFGPGTRLTVT.

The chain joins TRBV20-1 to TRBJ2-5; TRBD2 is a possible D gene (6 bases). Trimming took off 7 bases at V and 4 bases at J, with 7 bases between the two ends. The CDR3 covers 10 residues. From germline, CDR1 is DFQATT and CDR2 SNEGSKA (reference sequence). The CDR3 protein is CSVGGETQYF. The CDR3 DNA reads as TGCAGTGTGGGGGGAGAGACCCAGTACTTC.

CDR3: CASSFTGTASYEQYF. CDR3 nucleotide sequence: TGTGCCAGTAGCTTCACCGGGACAGCATCATACGAGCAGTACTTC. The chain is built from TRBV19 and TRBJ2-7; TRBD1 aligns across 7 bases. The ends lost 6 bases at V and 4 bases at J; junction bases unmatched: 12. This CDR3 is built from 15 residues. Germline values: CDR1 LNHDA, CDR2 SQIVND (reference sequence).

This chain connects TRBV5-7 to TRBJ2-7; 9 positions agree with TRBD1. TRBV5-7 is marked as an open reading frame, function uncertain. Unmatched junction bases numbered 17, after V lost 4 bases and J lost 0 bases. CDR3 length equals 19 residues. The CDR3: CASSLSYETGGGGSYEQYF. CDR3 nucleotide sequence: TGTGCCAGCAGCCTCTCCTACGAGACAGGGGGTGGGGGCTCCTACGAGCAGTACTTC.

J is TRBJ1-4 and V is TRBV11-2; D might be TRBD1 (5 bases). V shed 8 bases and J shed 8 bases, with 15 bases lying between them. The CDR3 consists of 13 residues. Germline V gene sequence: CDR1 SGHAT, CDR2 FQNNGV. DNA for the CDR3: TGTGCCAGCCGCCAGGGTGAGGACGAAAAACTGTTTTTT. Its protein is CASRQGEDEKLFF.

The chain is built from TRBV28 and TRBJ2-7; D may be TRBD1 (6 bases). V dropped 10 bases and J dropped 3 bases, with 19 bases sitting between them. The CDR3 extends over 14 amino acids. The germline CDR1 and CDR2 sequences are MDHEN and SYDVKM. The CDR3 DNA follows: TGTGCCACCTCCCCCGGGACACCTTACTACGAGCAGTACTTC. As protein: CATSPGTPYYEQYF.

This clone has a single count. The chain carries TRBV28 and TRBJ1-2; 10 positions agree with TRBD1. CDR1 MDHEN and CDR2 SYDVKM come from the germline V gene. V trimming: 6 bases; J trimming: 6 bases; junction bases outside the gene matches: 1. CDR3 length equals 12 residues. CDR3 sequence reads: CASRGTGDGYTF. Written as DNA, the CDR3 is TGTGCCAGCAGGGGGACAGGGGATGGCTACACCTTC.

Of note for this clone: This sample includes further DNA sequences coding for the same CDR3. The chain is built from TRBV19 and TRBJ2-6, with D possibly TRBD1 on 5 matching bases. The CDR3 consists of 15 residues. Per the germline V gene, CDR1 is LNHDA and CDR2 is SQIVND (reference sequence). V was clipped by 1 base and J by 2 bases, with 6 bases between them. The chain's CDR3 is CASSIGGPGANVLTF. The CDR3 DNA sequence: TGTGCCAGTAGTATAGGGGGCCCTGGGGCCAACGTCCTGACTTTC.

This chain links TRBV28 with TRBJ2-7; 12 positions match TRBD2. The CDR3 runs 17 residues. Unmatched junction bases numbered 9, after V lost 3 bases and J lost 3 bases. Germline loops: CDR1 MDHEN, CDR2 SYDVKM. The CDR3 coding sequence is TGTGCCAGCAGTTTTAGCCTAGCGGGAGGGCGACACTACGAGCAGTACTTC. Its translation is CASSFSLAGGRHYEQYF.

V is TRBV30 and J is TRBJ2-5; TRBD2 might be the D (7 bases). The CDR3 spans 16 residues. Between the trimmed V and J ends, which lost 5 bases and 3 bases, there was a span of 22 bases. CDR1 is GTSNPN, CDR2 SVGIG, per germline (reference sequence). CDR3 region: CAWDKGGGRRKETQYF. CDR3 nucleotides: TGTGCCTGGGACAAGGGGGGCGGGAGAAGGAAAGAGACCCAGTACTTC.

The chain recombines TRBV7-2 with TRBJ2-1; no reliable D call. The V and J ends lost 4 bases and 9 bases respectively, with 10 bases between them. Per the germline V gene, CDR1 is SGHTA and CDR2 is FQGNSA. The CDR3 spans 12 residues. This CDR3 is CASSSLRGEQFF. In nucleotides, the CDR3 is TGTGCCAGCAGCTCCTTGCGTGGTGAGCAGTTCTTC.

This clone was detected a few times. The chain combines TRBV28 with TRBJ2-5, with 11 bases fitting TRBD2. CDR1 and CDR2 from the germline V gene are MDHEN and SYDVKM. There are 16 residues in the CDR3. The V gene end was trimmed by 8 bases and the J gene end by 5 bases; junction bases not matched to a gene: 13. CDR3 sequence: CASRPVGLAAVETQYF. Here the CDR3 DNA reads TGTGCCAGCCGCCCGGTGGGACTAGCGGCGGTGGAGACCCAGTACTTC.

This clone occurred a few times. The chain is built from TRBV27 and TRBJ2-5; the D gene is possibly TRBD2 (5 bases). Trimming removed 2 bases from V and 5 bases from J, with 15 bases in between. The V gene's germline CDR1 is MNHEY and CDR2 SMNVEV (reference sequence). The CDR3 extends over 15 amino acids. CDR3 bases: TGTGCCAGCAGTTTAAAATGGACTGGGATGGAGACCCAGTACTTC. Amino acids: CASSLKWTGMETQYF.

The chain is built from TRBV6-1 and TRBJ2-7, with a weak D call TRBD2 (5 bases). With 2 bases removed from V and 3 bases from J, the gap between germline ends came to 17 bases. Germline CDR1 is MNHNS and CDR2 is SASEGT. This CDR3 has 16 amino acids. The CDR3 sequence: CASSEIGRVPNYEQYF. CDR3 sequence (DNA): TGTGCCAGCAGTGAAATCGGGCGGGTTCCCAACTACGAGCAGTACTTC.

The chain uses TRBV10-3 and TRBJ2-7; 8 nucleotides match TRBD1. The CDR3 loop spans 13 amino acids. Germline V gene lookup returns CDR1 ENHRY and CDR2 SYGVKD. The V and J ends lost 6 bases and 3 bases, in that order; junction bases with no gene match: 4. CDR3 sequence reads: CAIRGTGHYEQYF. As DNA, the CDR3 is TGTGCCATCAGGGGGACAGGACACTACGAGCAGTACTTC.

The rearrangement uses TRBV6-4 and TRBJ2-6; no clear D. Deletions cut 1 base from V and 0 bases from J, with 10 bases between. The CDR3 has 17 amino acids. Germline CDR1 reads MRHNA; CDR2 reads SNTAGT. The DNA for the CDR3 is TGTGCCAGCAGTGACTTTCCCCCACTCTCTGGGGCCAACGTCCTGACTTTC. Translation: CASSDFPPLSGANVLTF.

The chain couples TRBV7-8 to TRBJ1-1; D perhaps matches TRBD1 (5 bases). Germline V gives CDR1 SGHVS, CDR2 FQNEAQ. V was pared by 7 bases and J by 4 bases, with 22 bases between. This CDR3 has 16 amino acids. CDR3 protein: CASTLPPRGLTTEAFF. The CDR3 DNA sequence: TGTGCCAGCACCCTCCCGCCTAGGGGCTTGACCACTGAAGCTTTCTTT.

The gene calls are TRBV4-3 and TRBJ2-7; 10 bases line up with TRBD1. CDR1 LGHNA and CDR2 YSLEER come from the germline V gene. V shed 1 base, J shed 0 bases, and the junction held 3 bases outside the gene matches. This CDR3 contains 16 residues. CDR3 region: CASSQAGQGDSYEQYF. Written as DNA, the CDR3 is TGCGCCAGCAGCCAAGCCGGACAGGGGGACTCCTACGAGCAGTACTTC.